This passage covers 8 T cell receptor beta chains from one sample sequenced in a study of blood T cell repertoires in COVID-19. The method was immunoSEQ multiplex PCR; TCRdb's version includes in-frame clones alone and lacks a portion of them. The sample has 39,000 or so clones, 80% to 95% seen once. Sequenced input: peripheral blood. These receptors originate from a man aged 45-65 years with active COVID-19.

The genes are TRBV27 and TRBJ2-2; 8 positions agree with TRBD1. V lost 6 bases and J lost 5; bases outside the gene matches: 5. Germline CDR1 reads MNHEY; CDR2 reads SMNVEV (reference sequence). This CDR3 has 14 residues. CDR3 DNA sequence: TGTGCCAGCAGGGACAGGGTTGGTACCGGGGAGCTGTTTTTT. Translating gives CASRDRVGTGELFF.

The chain couples TRBV9 to TRBJ2-3, with TRBD2 as a possible D gene (7 bases). This CDR3 is 16 amino acids long. V was cut by 3 bases and J by 2 bases, with 16 bases left in between. Germline CDR1 is SGDLS and CDR2 is YYNGEE. CDR3 region: CASSGGGPGSTDTQYF. The CDR3 DNA reads TGTGCCAGCAGCGGGGGGGGCCCAGGGTCCACAGATACGCAGTATTTT.

Written as DNA, the CDR3 is TGTGCCAGCTCACCAGGACTCCAAGAGACCCAGTACTTC. It encodes CASSPGLQETQYF. The chain recombines TRBV18 with TRBJ2-5, with a weak D call TRBD2 (5 bases). The CDR3 length is 13 residues. Germline CDR1 reads KGHSH; CDR2 reads LQKENI. Trimming cost V 2 bases and J 1 base, with 5 bases left between them.

V and J are TRBV6-1 and TRBJ2-1; weak D call: TRBD2 (6 bases). The CDR3 runs 14 residues. CDR1 and CDR2 (germline): MNHNS, SASEGT. The V and J ends lost 0 bases and 10 bases respectively, with 13 bases between them. CDR3 sequence: CASSEALGRGEQFF. The DNA of the CDR3 is TGTGCCAGCAGTGAAGCGCTCGGGCGGGGCGAGCAGTTCTTC.

In its sample, this clone was seen once. CDR3 protein: CASSLNRGNEQFF. CDR3 DNA: TGCGCCAGCAGCTTAAACAGGGGCAATGAGCAGTTCTTC. The chain is built from TRBV5-1 and TRBJ2-1, with 7 bases matching TRBD1. The CDR3 length is 13 residues. From germline, CDR1 is SGHRS and CDR2 YFSETQ. The trim removed 2 bases at V and 6 bases at J, leaving 2 bases unmatched. Looking up the rest from reference TRBV5-1 and TRBJ2-1 gives the full variable domain: KAGVTQTPRYLIKTRGQQVTLSCSPISGHRSVSWYQQTPGQGLQFLFEYFSETQRNKGNFPGRFSGRQFSNSRSEMNVSTLELGDSALYLCASSLNRGNEQFFGPGTRLTVL.

With regard to this clone: Other DNA sequences of this sample code for an identical CDR3. The V and J genes are TRBV29-1 and TRBJ2-1, with a possible D match to TRBD1 (6 bases). CDR1 and CDR2 from the germline V gene are SQVTM and ANQGSEA. CDR3 size: 14 residues. V lost 1 base to trimming and J lost 4 bases, with 11 bases between them. CDR3 sequence: CSVEGAGVYNEQFF. The DNA of the CDR3 is TGCAGCGTTGAAGGGGCAGGGGTGTACAATGAGCAGTTCTTC.

This clone is a singleton in its sample. The chain links TRBV30 to TRBJ2-2; TRBD1 agrees at 8 bases. Germline CDR1 reads GTSNPN; CDR2 reads SVGIG (reference sequence). The CDR3 totals 17 residues. With 2 bases clipped from V and 6 bases from J, the junction kept 14 bases outside the gene matches. The CDR3 region is CAWSYLPGQVDSGELFF. The CDR3 bases are TGTGCCTGGAGTTACCTTCCGGGACAGGTTGATTCCGGGGAGCTGTTTTTT. Variable domain in full (rest from reference TRBV30 and TRBJ2-2): SQTIHQWPATLVQPVGSPLSLECTVEGTSNPNLYWYRQAAGRGLQLLFYSVGIGQISSEVPQNLSASRPQDRQFILSSKKLLLSDSGFYLCAWSYLPGQVDSGELFFGEGSRLTVL.

V is TRBV4-3 and J is TRBJ2-1; 7 nucleotides match TRBD2. The CDR3 spans 17 residues. Germline CDR1 is LGHNA and CDR2 is YSLEER. Trimming took 4 bases from V and 4 from J; bases not matched to a gene: 13. The CDR3 sequence: CASSPEGGAGEYNEQFF. As DNA, the CDR3 is TGCGCCAGCAGCCCCGAAGGTGGGGCGGGGGAGTACAATGAGCAGTTCTTC.